These 22 T cell receptor beta chains were sequenced from one sample in a study of radiotherapy plus CTLA-4 blockade in lung cancer. Some clones are missing from TCRdb's copy, which holds only in-frame ones; the method was immunoSEQ multiplex PCR. In the table there are tens of thousands of clones, around 82% of which are singletons. This specimen consisted of peripheral blood, obtained from a patient treated with radiotherapy plus ipilimumab. The origin of the receptors is a human donor with non-small cell lung cancer who had stable disease on radiotherapy plus ipilimumab.

The chain recombines TRBV27 with TRBJ2-1; D ambiguous. CDR3 length equals 13 residues. Germline V gene sequence: CDR1 MNHEY, CDR2 SMNVEV (reference sequence). V was cut by 5 bases and J by 3 bases, with 8 bases left in between. CDR3 sequence (DNA): TGTGCCAGCAGTCAAAAAAGCTACAATGAGCAGTTCTTC. As protein: CASSQKSYNEQFF.

V usage is TRBV30 and J usage is TRBJ2-1; tentatively, D is TRBD1 (6 bases). Per the germline V gene, CDR1 is GTSNPN and CDR2 is SVGIG (reference sequence). Trimming shortened V by 2 bases and J by 4 bases, and 12 bases separated the two germline ends. The CDR3 has 14 residues. The CDR3 sequence: CAWSPGVGYNEQFF. DNA of the CDR3: TGTGCCTGGAGTCCAGGGGTGGGGTACAATGAGCAGTTCTTC.

This chain connects TRBV5-1 to TRBJ1-2; the match to TRBD1 covers 10 bases. The CDR3 contains 17 residues. Germline V CDR1 and CDR2: SGHRS, YFSETQ. J was trimmed by 4 bases and V by 4 bases; bases with no gene match: 13. CDR3 DNA sequence: TGCGCCAGCAGCCCGGGGGACAGGGGCCGCTACCTCTATGGCTACACCTTC. It translates to CASSPGDRGRYLYGYTF. The whole variable domain, filled in from reference TRBV5-1 and TRBJ1-2, reads KAGVTQTPRYLIKTRGQQVTLSCSPISGHRSVSWYQQTPGQGLQFLFEYFSETQRNKGNFPGRFSGRQFSNSRSEMNVSTLELGDSALYLCASSPGDRGRYLYGYTFGSGTRLTVV.

The chain links TRBV7-9 to TRBJ2-7, with 13 nucleotides matching TRBD2. V was clipped by 4 bases and J by 6 bases; unmatched bases: 9. CDR3 length equals 16 residues. Germline CDR1 is SEHNR and CDR2 is FQNEAQ (reference sequence). The CDR3 region is CASSWGLAGTLSEQYF. The CDR3 bases are TGTGCCAGCAGCTGGGGACTAGCGGGGACCCTAAGCGAGCAGTACTTC.

The V gene is TRBV6-1, the J gene TRBJ2-7; D might be TRBD1 or TRBD2, each matching 5 bases. V dropped 6 bases and J dropped 5 bases, with 17 bases sitting between them. This CDR3 region has 14 residues. CDR1 and CDR2 from the germline V gene are MNHNS and SASEGT. CDR3 protein: CASSKGNEGNEQYF. DNA for the CDR3: TGTGCCAGCAGCAAGGGGAACGAGGGGAACGAGCAGTACTTC.

The chain links TRBV10-3 to TRBJ2-3; 9 nucleotides match TRBD1. The V gene end was trimmed by 4 bases and the J gene end by 6 bases; junction bases not matched to a gene: 8. The CDR3 spans 15 residues. In germline, CDR1 is ENHRY, CDR2 SYGVKD. DNA for the CDR3: TGTGCCATCAGTGCCGGGACAGGGAACCTCGATACGCAGTATTTT. Translated: CAISAGTGNLDTQYF.

This clone was picked up a small number of times. The chain has TRBV14 and TRBJ2-3, with 9 positions matching TRBD1. Germline V gene lookup returns CDR1 SGHDN and CDR2 FVKESK. V trimming: 2 bases; J trimming: 13 bases; junction bases outside the gene matches: 4. There are 12 residues in the CDR3. In nucleotides, the CDR3 is TGTGCCAGCAGCCAACGGACAGGGGAAAAGTATTTT. Encoded protein: CASSQRTGEKYF.

The chain is built from TRBV6-5 and TRBJ1-2; D may be TRBD1 (6 bases). The germline V gene encodes CDR1 MNHEY and CDR2 SVGAGI. CDR3 length equals 15 residues. V lost 5 bases and J lost 7, with 20 bases in between. The CDR3 here is CASSRPHIGGGGYTF. The CDR3 nucleotides are TGTGCCAGCAGTCGCCCACACATTGGGGGCGGTGGCTACACCTTC.

V gene TRBV6-4 combines with J gene TRBJ1-3, with D possibly being TRBD1 (5 bases). The germline CDR1 and CDR2 sequences are MRHNA and SNTAGT. The CDR3 spans 16 residues. V lost 4 bases to trimming and J lost 0 bases, with 13 bases between them. The CDR3 loop reads CASSGADTNSGNTIYF. The CDR3 DNA follows: TGTGCCAGCAGTGGAGCGGACACTAACTCTGGAAACACCATATATTTT.

This clone was picked up one time. V is TRBV27 and J is TRBJ2-2; D is uncertain. Germline CDR1 MNHEY, CDR2 SMNVEV (reference sequence). There are 17 residues in the CDR3. Trimming stripped 7 bases from V and 5 bases from J, with 23 bases between. CDR3 protein: CASTPRAPTSRTGELFF. The CDR3 DNA sequence: TGTGCCAGCACCCCCCGGGCCCCGACTTCGAGAACCGGGGAGCTGTTTTTT.

The gene calls are TRBV6-4 and TRBJ2-3; the match to TRBD2 covers 8 bases. This CDR3 is 15 amino acids long. The germline CDR1 and CDR2 sequences are MRHNA and SNTAGT. The junction had 4 bases not matched to a gene; V was cut back by 2 bases and J by 3 bases. CDR3 sequence reads: CASSDGREETDTQYF. In nucleotides, the CDR3 is TGTGCCAGCAGTGACGGGCGGGAGGAAACAGATACGCAGTATTTT.

The J gene is TRBJ1-4, the V gene TRBV6-1; 8 nucleotides line up with TRBD1. The trim removed 6 bases at V and 7 bases at J, leaving 10 bases unmatched. The CDR3 consists of 15 residues. CDR1 and CDR2 from the germline V gene are MNHNS and SASEGT. The CDR3 loop reads CASSPLRGLSEKLFF. The DNA for the CDR3 is TGTGCCAGCAGCCCCCTCAGGGGGCTTTCTGAAAAACTGTTTTTT.

The gene calls are TRBV30 and TRBJ1-2; 7 bases line up with TRBD1. CDR3 length: 13 amino acids. The V gene's germline CDR1 is GTSNPN and CDR2 SVGIG (reference sequence). Trimming cost V 1 base and J 7 bases; bases outside gene matches: 6. The chain's CDR3 is CAWSATGVGGYTF. CDR3 bases: TGTGCCTGGAGTGCCACAGGGGTCGGTGGCTACACCTTC.

The rearrangement joins TRBV6-6 to TRBJ2-2, with 13 bases identical to TRBD2. With V trimmed by 6 bases and J by 6 bases, 7 bases remained unmatched. Germline-derived CDR1 and CDR2 are MNHNY and SVGAGI (reference sequence). This CDR3 has 16 residues. CDR3 sequence reads: CASRSTSGGAPGELFF. DNA of the CDR3: TGTGCCAGCAGATCCACTAGCGGGGGGGCCCCCGGGGAGCTGTTTTTT.

V gene TRBV7-2 combines with J gene TRBJ1-1; unclear D gene. The length of the CDR3 is 14 residues. Per the germline V gene, CDR1 is SGHTA and CDR2 is FQGNSA. V lost 1 base to trimming and J lost 6 bases, with 12 bases between them. The CDR3 loop is CASSLGLGSAEAFF. CDR3 DNA: TGTGCCAGCAGCTTAGGGCTGGGTTCGGCTGAAGCTTTCTTT.

This chain joins TRBV10-1 and TRBJ2-6, with D possibly TRBD2 on 5 matching bases. The V end lost 6 bases, the J end lost 4 bases, and 13 bases lay between the germline ends. CDR1 WNHNN and CDR2 SYGVQD come from the germline V gene (reference sequence). The CDR3 is made up of 15 amino acids. The CDR3 DNA reads as TGCGCCAGCAGCCCTATGCGGGCAGGGGCCAACGTCCTGACTTTC. Translating it yields CASSPMRAGANVLTF.

This chain links TRBV30 with TRBJ1-6; D is possibly TRBD1 (6 bases). V was clipped by 4 bases and J by 5 bases, with 15 bases between them. Germline CDR1 and CDR2: GTSNPN and SVGIG (reference sequence). The CDR3 spans 15 residues. The CDR3 DNA reads TGTGCCTGGACCGGAGACAGGACAAATAATTCACCCCTCCACTTT. This translates into CAWTGDRTNNSPLHF.

The chain has TRBV5-1 and TRBJ1-5, with D maybe TRBD1 (6 bases). The CDR3 consists of 14 residues. V lost 5 bases and J 4 bases, leaving 13 bases between the germline ends. Germline assignment: CDR1 SGHRS and CDR2 YFSETQ. The CDR3 DNA sequence: TGCGCCAGCAGTAGCGGGGGCGGGAATCAGCCCCAGCATTTT. As protein: CASSSGGGNQPQHF.

The CDR3 region has the DNA TGTGCCAGCAGTGATCTGGTCTCCGAGCAGTACTTC. It codes for CASSDLVSEQYF. The V and J genes are TRBV25-1 and TRBJ2-7, with D unclear. The V end lost 3 bases, the J end lost 6 bases, and 9 bases lay between the germline ends. The germline CDR1 and CDR2 sequences are MGHDK and SYGVNS. This CDR3 contains 12 residues.

The V and J genes are TRBV27 and TRBJ2-7; 9 bases match TRBD2. Looked up from germline, CDR1 is MNHEY and CDR2 is SMNVEV (reference sequence). The CDR3 is 16 residues long. V lost 6 bases to trimming and J lost 3 bases; unmatched junction nucleotides: 12. CDR3 amino acids: CASRGRAGGRDYEQYF. The CDR3 nucleotides are TGTGCCAGCAGGGGCAGAGCGGGGGGTAGGGACTACGAGCAGTACTTC.

This chain links TRBV15 with TRBJ2-1; a weak D match, TRBD1 (6 bases). This CDR3 has 16 residues. V lost 3 bases and J lost 2, with 14 bases in between. Germline V lookup: CDR1 LNHNV, CDR2 YYDKDF (reference sequence). CDR3 coding DNA: TGTGCCACCAGCAGGGGCAGGGGCCTCCCCTACAATGAGCAGTTCTTC. This codes for CATSRGRGLPYNEQFF.

The rearrangement links TRBV6-1 to TRBJ1-2, with D maybe TRBD1 (5 bases). V gave up 0 bases and J gave up 4 bases, with 12 bases separating them. The germline V gene has CDR1 MNHNS and CDR2 SASEGT. The CDR3 loop spans 15 amino acids. In nucleotides, the CDR3 is TGTGCCAGCAGTGAAGCGGTGGGGGGGATCTATGGCTACACCTTC. It encodes CASSEAVGGIYGYTF.